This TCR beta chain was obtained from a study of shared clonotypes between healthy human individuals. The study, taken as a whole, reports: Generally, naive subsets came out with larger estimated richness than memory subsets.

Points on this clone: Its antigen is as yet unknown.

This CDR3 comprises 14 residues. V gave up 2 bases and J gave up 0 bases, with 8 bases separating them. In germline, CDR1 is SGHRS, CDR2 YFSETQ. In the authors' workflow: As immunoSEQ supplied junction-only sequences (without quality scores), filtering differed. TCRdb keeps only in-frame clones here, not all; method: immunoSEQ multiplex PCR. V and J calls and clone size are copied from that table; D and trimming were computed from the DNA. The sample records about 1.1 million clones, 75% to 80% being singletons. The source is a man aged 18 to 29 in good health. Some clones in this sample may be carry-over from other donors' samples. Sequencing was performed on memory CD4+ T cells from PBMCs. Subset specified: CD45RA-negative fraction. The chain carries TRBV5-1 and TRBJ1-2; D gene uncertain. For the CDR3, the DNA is TGCGCCAGCAGCTTTGGAGGAACTAACTATGGCTACACCTTC. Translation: CASSFGGTNYGYTF.